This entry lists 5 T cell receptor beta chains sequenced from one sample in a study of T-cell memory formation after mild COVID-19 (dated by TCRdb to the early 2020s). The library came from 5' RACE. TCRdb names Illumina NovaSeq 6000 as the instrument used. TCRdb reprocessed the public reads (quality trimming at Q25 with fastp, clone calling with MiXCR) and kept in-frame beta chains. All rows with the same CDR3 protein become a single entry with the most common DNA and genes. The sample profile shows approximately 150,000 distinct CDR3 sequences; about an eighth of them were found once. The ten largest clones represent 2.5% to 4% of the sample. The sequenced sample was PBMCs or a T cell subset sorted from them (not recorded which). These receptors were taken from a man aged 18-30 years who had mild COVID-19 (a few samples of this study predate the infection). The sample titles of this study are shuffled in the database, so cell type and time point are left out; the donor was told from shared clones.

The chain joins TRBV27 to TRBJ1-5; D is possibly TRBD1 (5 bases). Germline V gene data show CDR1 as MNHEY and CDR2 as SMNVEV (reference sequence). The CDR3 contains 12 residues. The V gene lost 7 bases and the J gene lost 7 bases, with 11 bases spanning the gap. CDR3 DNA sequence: TGTGCCAGCAATAATCGGGGCCAGCCCCAGCATTTT. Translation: CASNNRGQPQHF.

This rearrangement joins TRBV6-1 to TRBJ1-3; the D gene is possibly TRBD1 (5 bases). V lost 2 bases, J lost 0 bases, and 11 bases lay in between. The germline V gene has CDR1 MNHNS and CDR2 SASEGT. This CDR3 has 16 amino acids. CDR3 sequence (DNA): TGTGCCAGCAGTGAACCAGGGAGAAACTCTGGAAACACCATATATTTT. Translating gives CASSEPGRNSGNTIYF.

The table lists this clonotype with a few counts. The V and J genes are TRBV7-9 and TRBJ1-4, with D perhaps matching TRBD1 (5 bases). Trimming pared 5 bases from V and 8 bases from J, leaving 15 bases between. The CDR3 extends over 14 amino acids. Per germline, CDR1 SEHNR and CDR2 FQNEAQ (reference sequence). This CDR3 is CASSPGRQGEKLFF. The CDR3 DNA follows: TGTGCCAGCAGCCCAGGAAGGCAGGGAGAAAAACTGTTTTTT.

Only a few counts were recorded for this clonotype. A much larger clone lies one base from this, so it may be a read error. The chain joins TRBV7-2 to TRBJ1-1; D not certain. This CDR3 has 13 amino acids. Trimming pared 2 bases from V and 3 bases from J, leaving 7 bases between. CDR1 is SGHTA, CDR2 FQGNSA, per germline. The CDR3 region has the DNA TGTGCCAGCAGCTTAATGGGGTACACTGAAGCTTTCTTT. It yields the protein CASSLMGYTEAFF.

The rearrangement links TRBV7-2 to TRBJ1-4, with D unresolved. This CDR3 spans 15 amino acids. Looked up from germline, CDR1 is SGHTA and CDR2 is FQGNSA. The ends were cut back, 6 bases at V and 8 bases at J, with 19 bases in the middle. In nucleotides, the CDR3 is TGTGCCAGCAGGGTGGACCGGTCGGGTTTCGAAAAACTGTTTTTT. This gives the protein CASRVDRSGFEKLFF.